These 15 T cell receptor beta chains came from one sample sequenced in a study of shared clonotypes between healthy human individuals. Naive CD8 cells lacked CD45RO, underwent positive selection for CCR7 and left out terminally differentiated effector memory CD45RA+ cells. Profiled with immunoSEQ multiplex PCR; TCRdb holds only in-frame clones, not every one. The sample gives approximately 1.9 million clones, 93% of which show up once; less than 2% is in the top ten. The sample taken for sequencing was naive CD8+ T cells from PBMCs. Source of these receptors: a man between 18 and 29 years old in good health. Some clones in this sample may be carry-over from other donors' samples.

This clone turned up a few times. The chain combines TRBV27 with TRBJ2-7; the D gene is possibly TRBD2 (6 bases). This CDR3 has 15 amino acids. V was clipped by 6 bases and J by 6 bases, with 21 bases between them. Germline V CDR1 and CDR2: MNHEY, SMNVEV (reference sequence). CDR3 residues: CASRAGTLGPSEQYF. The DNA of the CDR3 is TGTGCCAGCAGGGCGGGGACTCTCGGACCCTCCGAGCAGTACTTC.

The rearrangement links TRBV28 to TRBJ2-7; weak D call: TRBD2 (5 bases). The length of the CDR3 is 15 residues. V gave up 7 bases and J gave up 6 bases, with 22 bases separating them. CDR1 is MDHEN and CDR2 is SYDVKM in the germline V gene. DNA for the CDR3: TGTGCCAGCAACCCCCTAGAGGGCAGTTTAACCGAGCAGTACTTC. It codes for CASNPLEGSLTEQYF.

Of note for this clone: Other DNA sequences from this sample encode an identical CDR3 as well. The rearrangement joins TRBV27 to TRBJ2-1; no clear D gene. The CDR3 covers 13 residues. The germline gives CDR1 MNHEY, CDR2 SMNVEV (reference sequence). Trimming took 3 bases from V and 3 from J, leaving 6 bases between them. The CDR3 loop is CASSLKSYNEQFF. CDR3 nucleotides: TGTGCCAGCAGTTTGAAGAGCTACAATGAGCAGTTCTTC.

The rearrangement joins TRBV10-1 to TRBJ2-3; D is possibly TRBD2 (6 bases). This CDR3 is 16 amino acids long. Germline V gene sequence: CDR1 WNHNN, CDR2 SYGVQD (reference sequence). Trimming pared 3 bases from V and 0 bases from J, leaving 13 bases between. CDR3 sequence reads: CASSDRGRPSTDTQYF. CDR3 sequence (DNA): TGCGCCAGCAGTGATCGGGGGAGACCCAGCACAGATACGCAGTATTTT.

Here the CDR3 reads CASSKGHQQTLLPKTQYF. The DNA of the CDR3 is TGTGCCAGCAGCAAAGGTCATCAACAGACTTTACTTCCGAAGACCCAGTACTTC. This chain links TRBV21-1 with TRBJ2-5. TRBV21-1 is a pseudogene segment. The CDR3 has 18 residues.

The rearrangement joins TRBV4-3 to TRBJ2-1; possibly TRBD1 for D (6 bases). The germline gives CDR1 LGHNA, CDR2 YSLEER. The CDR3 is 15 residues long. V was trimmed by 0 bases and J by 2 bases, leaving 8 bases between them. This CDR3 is CASSQDPGAYNEQFF. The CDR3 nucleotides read TGCGCCAGCAGCCAAGACCCAGGGGCCTACAATGAGCAGTTCTTC.

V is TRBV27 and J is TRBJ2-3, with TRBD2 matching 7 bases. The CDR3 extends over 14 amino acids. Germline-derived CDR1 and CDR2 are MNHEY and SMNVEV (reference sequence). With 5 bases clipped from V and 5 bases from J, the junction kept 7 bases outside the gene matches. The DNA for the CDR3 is TGTGCCAGCAGTACGGGGGGTTCGGGAGATACGCAGTATTTT. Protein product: CASSTGGSGDTQYF.

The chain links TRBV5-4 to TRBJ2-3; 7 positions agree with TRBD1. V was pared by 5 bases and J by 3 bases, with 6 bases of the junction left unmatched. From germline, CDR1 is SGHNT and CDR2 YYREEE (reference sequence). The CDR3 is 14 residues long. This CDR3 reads CASRPGQETDTQYF. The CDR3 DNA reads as TGTGCCAGCAGACCTGGACAGGAAACAGATACGCAGTATTTT.

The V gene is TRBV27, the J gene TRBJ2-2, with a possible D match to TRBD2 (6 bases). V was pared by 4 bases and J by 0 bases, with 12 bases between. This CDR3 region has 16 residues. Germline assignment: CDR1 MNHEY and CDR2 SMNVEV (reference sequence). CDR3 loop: CASSSLALTNTGELFF. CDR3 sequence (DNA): TGTGCCAGCAGTTCGCTAGCGCTCACGAACACCGGGGAGCTGTTTTTT.

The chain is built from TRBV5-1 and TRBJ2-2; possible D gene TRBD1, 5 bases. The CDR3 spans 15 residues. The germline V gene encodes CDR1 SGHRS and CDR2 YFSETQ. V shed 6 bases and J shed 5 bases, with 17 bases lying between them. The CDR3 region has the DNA TGCGCCAGCAACCCCGGAAGGGGTGGAACCGGGGAGCTGTTTTTT. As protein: CASNPGRGGTGELFF.

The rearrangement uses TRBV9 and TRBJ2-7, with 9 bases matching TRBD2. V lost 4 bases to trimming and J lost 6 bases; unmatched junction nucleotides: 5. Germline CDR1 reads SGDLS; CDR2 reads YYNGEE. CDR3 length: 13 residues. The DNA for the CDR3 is TGTGCCAGCAGCTATAAACTAGCGGGCGAGCAGTACTTC. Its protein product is CASSYKLAGEQYF.

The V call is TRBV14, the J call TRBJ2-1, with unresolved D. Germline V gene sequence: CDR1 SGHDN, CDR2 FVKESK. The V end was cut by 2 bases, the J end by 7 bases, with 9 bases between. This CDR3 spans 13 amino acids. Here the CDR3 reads CASSQRLGNEQFF. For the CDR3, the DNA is TGTGCCAGCAGCCAACGATTAGGGAATGAGCAGTTCTTC.

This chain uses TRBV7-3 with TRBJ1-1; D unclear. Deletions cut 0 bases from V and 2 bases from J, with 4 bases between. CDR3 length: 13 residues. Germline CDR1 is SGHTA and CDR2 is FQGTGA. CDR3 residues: CASSLTFNTEAFF. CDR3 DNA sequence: TGTGCCAGCAGCTTAACGTTTAACACTGAAGCTTTCTTT.

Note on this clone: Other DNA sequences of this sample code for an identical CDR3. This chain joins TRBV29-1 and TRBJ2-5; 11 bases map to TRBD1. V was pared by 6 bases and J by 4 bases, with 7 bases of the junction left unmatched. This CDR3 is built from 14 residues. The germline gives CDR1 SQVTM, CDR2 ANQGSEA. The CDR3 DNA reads TGCAGCGTCACGGGGGGACAGGGGGTAGAGACCCAGTACTTC. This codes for CSVTGGQGVETQYF.

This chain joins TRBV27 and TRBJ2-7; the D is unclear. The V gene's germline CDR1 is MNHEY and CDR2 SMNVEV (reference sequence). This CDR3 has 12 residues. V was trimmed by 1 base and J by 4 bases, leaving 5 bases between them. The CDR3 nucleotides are TGTGCCAGCAGTTTATACCCATACGAGCAGTACTTC. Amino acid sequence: CASSLYPYEQYF.